This paragraph reports one T cell receptor beta chain. These data originate in a study of technical replicates of blood from several donors. This CDR3 region has 14 residues. The junction had 12 bases not matched to a gene; V was cut back by 5 bases and J by 7 bases. Germline V lookup: CDR1 SGHRS, CDR2 YFSETQ. Sequencing was performed with immunoSEQ multiplex PCR; in TCRdb, only in-frame clones are kept and a portion is missing. The table lists about 88,000 clones, around 94% of them singletons. V gene TRBV5-1 combines with J gene TRBJ2-7; 7 bases line up with TRBD1. Input material: T cells isolated from PBMCs. This TCR was sampled from a human donor in good health. CDR3 sequence reads: CASSQGVGVGEQYF. The CDR3 nucleotides read TGCGCCAGCAGTCAGGGGGTAGGGGTTGGAGAGCAGTACTTC.